The rows below give T cell receptor beta chains drawn from one sample of a study of control samples from healthy donors and cancer patients. Profiled with immunoSEQ multiplex PCR; TCRdb holds only in-frame clones, not every one. The top ten clones hold approximately 1.4% of a sample with roughly 200,000 clones, 85% to 95% of them seen once. The sample consisted of blood. These receptors were taken from a man between 50 and 59 years old in good health. CDR3s include the opening cysteine and the closing phenylalanine or tryptophan. Fields, in order: clone size, CDR3 length, J gene, D gene, V gene, CDR3 DNA, CDR3 protein. The D gene is left open where the match is weak. Size values are once, few and many counts, or a class for expanded clones, and some rows have none.

clone size: .; CDR3 length: 14; J gene: TRBJ2-3; D gene: .; V gene: TRBV11-2; CDR3 DNA: TGTGCCAGCAGCGAGAGGTCGGTGGGAGATACGCAGTATTTT; CDR3 protein: CASSERSVGDTQYF
clone size: .; CDR3 length: 16; J gene: TRBJ2-1; D gene: .; V gene: TRBV28; CDR3 DNA: TGTGCCAGCAGTTTCAACGGGGGACTCTCCTACAATGAGCAGTTCTTC; CDR3 protein: CASSFNGGLSYNEQFF
clone size: .; CDR3 length: 14; J gene: TRBJ2-2; D gene: .; V gene: TRBV4-1; CDR3 DNA: TGCGCCAGCAGCCAAGTCCGCAGTTCCGGGGAGCTGTTTTTT; CDR3 protein: CASSQVRSSGELFF
clone size: .; CDR3 length: 14; J gene: TRBJ2-5; D gene: TRBD2; V gene: TRBV6-1; CDR3 DNA: TGTGCCAGCAGTGAATTCGGCGGGGGGTACCCCCAGTACTTC; CDR3 protein: CASSEFGGGYPQYF
clone size: .; CDR3 length: 14; J gene: TRBJ1-2; D gene: .; V gene: TRBV14; CDR3 DNA: TGTGCCAGCAGCCTATCAGTGGCAAACTATGGCTACACCTTC; CDR3 protein: CASSLSVANYGYTF
clone size: once; CDR3 length: 16; J gene: TRBJ2-1; D gene: .; V gene: TRBV30; CDR3 DNA: TGTGCCTGGGCGGGCAGGGACGGTCGTAGTTTCCATGAGCAGTTCTTC; CDR3 protein: CAWAGRDGRSFHEQFF
clone size: .; CDR3 length: 15; J gene: TRBJ1-1; D gene: .; V gene: TRBV6-6; CDR3 DNA: TGTGCCAGCAGTTACCTCACCGGAGGGAACACTGAAGCTTTCTTT; CDR3 protein: CASSYLTGGNTEAFF
clone size: .; CDR3 length: 14; J gene: TRBJ2-2; D gene: TRBD2; V gene: TRBV28; CDR3 DNA: TGTGCCAGCAGAAGACTAGCGGGGTCCGGGGAGCTGTTTTTT; CDR3 protein: CASRRLAGSGELFF
clone size: once; CDR3 length: 20; J gene: TRBJ2-3; D gene: .; V gene: TRBV24-1; CDR3 DNA: TGTGCCACCAGTGATTTGCTGGGTACGAGGAAGCTTCACGATACAGATACGCAGTATTTT; CDR3 protein: CATSDLLGTRKLHDTDTQYF
clone size: .; CDR3 length: 16; J gene: TRBJ1-2; D gene: .; V gene: TRBV28; CDR3 DNA: TGTGCCAGCAGTTACCCCCAGGGCAGGGGCAACTATGGCTACACCTTC; CDR3 protein: CASSYPQGRGNYGYTF
clone size: .; CDR3 length: 15; J gene: TRBJ1-2; D gene: .; V gene: TRBV5-1; CDR3 DNA: TGCGCCAGCAGCCCCGGACAGCCTGGGGGCTATGGCTACACCTTC; CDR3 protein: CASSPGQPGGYGYTF
clone size: once; CDR3 length: 15; J gene: TRBJ1-1; D gene: .; V gene: TRBV6-5; CDR3 DNA: TGTGCCAGCAGTCGAACCCCCGGGGCGAACACTGAAGCTTTCTTT; CDR3 protein: CASSRTPGANTEAFF
clone size: once; CDR3 length: 12; J gene: TRBJ1-2; D gene: TRBD1; V gene: TRBV11-2; CDR3 DNA: TGTGCCAGCAGCGTGGGACAGGGACAAATAAACTTC; CDR3 protein: CASSVGQGQINF
clone size: .; CDR3 length: 15; J gene: TRBJ1-4; D gene: .; V gene: TRBV28; CDR3 DNA: TGTGCCAGCAGTTTTGCGGGCACAACTAATGAAAAACTGTTTTTT; CDR3 protein: CASSFAGTTNEKLFF
clone size: .; CDR3 length: 16; J gene: TRBJ2-1; D gene: .; V gene: TRBV27; CDR3 DNA: TGTGCCGGCAGTTCCTTACAGCCTAATTCCTACAATGAGCAGTTCTTC; CDR3 protein: CAGSSLQPNSYNEQFF
clone size: .; CDR3 length: 17; J gene: TRBJ1-6; D gene: .; V gene: TRBV5-4; CDR3 DNA: TGTGCCAGCAGCTCCCCCGGGGGGACACCTTTTAATTCACCCCTCCACTTT; CDR3 protein: CASSSPGGTPFNSPLHF
clone size: .; CDR3 length: 14; J gene: TRBJ1-2; D gene: .; V gene: TRBV5-5; CDR3 DNA: TGTGCCAGCAGATCCTCGACAGAGAACTATGGCTACACCTTC; CDR3 protein: CASRSSTENYGYTF
clone size: once; CDR3 length: 18; J gene: TRBJ1-4; D gene: .; V gene: TRBV27; CDR3 DNA: TGTGCCAGCAGTTCTCTATTCGAGCTGACAGCAACTAATGAAAAACTGTTTTTT; CDR3 protein: CASSSLFELTATNEKLFF
clone size: .; CDR3 length: 11; J gene: TRBJ2-1; D gene: .; V gene: TRBV30; CDR3 DNA: TGTGCCTGCTCAGAGGAGAATGAGCAGTTCTTC; CDR3 protein: CACSEENEQFF
clone size: .; CDR3 length: 15; J gene: TRBJ2-7; D gene: TRBD2; V gene: TRBV2; CDR3 DNA: TGTGCCAGCAGTGTGGGAGCGGGGGGAACCTACGAGCAGTACTTC; CDR3 protein: CASSVGAGGTYEQYF
clone size: .; CDR3 length: 15; J gene: TRBJ2-7; D gene: .; V gene: TRBV7-2; CDR3 DNA: TGTGCCAGCAGCTTAGGATACAGGGAAGCCGGCGAGCAGTACTTC; CDR3 protein: CASSLGYREAGEQYF
clone size: once; CDR3 length: 16; J gene: TRBJ2-2; D gene: TRBD1; V gene: TRBV6-5; CDR3 DNA: TGTGCCAGCAGTTACAGGGGACAGGGGGGGGACGGGGAGCTGTTTTTT; CDR3 protein: CASSYRGQGGDGELFF
clone size: .; CDR3 length: 13; J gene: TRBJ1-2; D gene: .; V gene: TRBV19; CDR3 DNA: TGTGCCAGTAGTACCATTGAACAAGGCGGCTACACCTTC; CDR3 protein: CASSTIEQGGYTF
clone size: .; CDR3 length: 13; J gene: TRBJ1-1; D gene: .; V gene: TRBV30; CDR3 DNA: TGTGCCTGGAGTGTAACAGCCCCTCCTGAAGCTTTCTTT; CDR3 protein: CAWSVTAPPEAFF
clone size: .; CDR3 length: 17; J gene: TRBJ2-5; D gene: TRBD2; V gene: TRBV6-4; CDR3 DNA: TGTGCCAGCTATGGACTAGCGGGGGGGGCAACCCAAGAGACCCAGTACTTC; CDR3 protein: CASYGLAGGATQETQYF
clone size: .; CDR3 length: 16; J gene: TRBJ2-4; D gene: TRBD1; V gene: TRBV2; CDR3 DNA: TGTGCCAGCAGTGACTTGACAGGGGTAGCCAAAAACATTCAGTACTTC; CDR3 protein: CASSDLTGVAKNIQYF
clone size: .; CDR3 length: 16; J gene: TRBJ1-6; D gene: .; V gene: TRBV27; CDR3 DNA: TGTGCCAGCAGTTATGATAAGACCACCTATAATTCACCCCTCCACTTT; CDR3 protein: CASSYDKTTYNSPLHF
clone size: .; CDR3 length: 13; J gene: TRBJ1-1; D gene: .; V gene: TRBV12-3/TRBV12-4; CDR3 DNA: TGTGCCAGCAGTTTAAAGCCGCTCACTGAAGCTTTCTTT; CDR3 protein: CASSLKPLTEAFF
clone size: .; CDR3 length: 14; J gene: TRBJ2-2; D gene: .; V gene: TRBV7-9; CDR3 DNA: TGTGCCAGCAGCTTTTCGGGAATCACCGGGGAGCTGTTTTTT; CDR3 protein: CASSFSGITGELFF
clone size: .; CDR3 length: 16; J gene: TRBJ1-5; D gene: TRBD1; V gene: TRBV10-1; CDR3 DNA: TGCGCCAGCAGTGAGTCGGGACAGGGTAGACGGCAGCCCCAGCATTTT; CDR3 protein: CASSESGQGRRQPQHF
clone size: .; CDR3 length: 15; J gene: TRBJ1-1; D gene: .; V gene: TRBV10-3; CDR3 DNA: TGTGCCATCAGTCCCCTACAGGGCCCGAACACTGAAGCTTTCTTT; CDR3 protein: CAISPLQGPNTEAFF
clone size: .; CDR3 length: 16; J gene: TRBJ1-5; D gene: .; V gene: TRBV7-9; CDR3 DNA: TGTGCCAGCAGCTTCGGGGGCGGGGGGCGCAATCAGCCCCAGCATTTT; CDR3 protein: CASSFGGGGRNQPQHF
clone size: .; CDR3 length: 14; J gene: TRBJ1-4; D gene: .; V gene: TRBV5-4; CDR3 DNA: TGTGCCAGCAGCTTCAGGGCTACTAATGAAAAACTGTTTTTT; CDR3 protein: CASSFRATNEKLFF
clone size: .; CDR3 length: 13; J gene: TRBJ2-3; D gene: .; V gene: TRBV13; CDR3 DNA: TGTGCCAGCGATCCTCCTTCCACAGATACGCAGTATTTT; CDR3 protein: CASDPPSTDTQYF